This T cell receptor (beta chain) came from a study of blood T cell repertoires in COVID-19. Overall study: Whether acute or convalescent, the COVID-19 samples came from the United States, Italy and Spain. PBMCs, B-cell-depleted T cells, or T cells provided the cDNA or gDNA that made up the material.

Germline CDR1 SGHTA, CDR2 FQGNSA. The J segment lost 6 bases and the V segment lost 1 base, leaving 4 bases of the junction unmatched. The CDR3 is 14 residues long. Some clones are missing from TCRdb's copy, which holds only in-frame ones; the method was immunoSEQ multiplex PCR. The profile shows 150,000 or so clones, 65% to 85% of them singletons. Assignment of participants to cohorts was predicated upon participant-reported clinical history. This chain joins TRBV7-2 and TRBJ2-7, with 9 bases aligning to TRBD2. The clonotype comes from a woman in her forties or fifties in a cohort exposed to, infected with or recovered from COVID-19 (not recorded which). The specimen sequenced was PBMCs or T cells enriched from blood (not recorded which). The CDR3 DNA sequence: TGTGCCAGCAGCTTAGTGGGACTAGCTTCCGAGCAGTACTTC. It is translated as CASSLVGLASEQYF.